Here is one T cell receptor (beta chain) with its context. Its cognate antigen has yet to be identified. Nothing much larger sits one base from this clone, and base qualities are not available. The sample originates from a study of blood T cell repertoires in COVID-19 (dated by TCRdb to 2020 to 2021). Describing the broader study: Samples covering the acute and convalescent phases of COVID-19 were provided by collaborators in the United States, Italy and Spain. The material from the prospective study consisted of cDNA or gDNA derived from T cells, B-cell-depleted T cells, or PBMCs. Subjects who had been exposed to COVID-19, were actively infected with it, or had recovered from it provided the deeply sampled blood TCRbeta repertoires that made up the dataset. The repertoires were made available in a free public database intended to serve as a resource for research on the immune response to SARS-CoV-2. The samples were drawn from the first 160 participants of the ongoing ImmuneRACE study and from more than 1,000 subjects provided by 6 global collaborators. A de-identified subject ID, COVID-19 status, age in years and sex were almost always included in the sample metadata. HLA class I and class II types, where available, came from metadata supplied by the sample provider rather than from assay-based typing.

Collaborating institutions collected whole blood in K2EDTA tubes following their own protocols. For TCRbeta analysis, collaborators shipped samples as frozen whole blood, isolated PBMCs, or DNA extracted from either of those sample types. Overall results and qualifications from the work: The quantity of clinical and demographic metadata differed by source and by participant and was supplied without curation.

TCRbeta CDR3 regions were amplified from genomic DNA using the immunoSEQ Assay, a bias-controlled multiplex PCR. Concerning the study's data processing: Nucleated cell counts per sample were estimated from amplification of reference gene primers within the assay. To quantify the absolute abundance of each unique TCRbeta CDR3 rearrangement, sequence reads were collapsed and filtered. For each sample, productive Simpson clonality was calculated by taking the square root of Simpson's diversity index across productive rearrangements. Sourced from immuneACCESS, this table was stored by TCRdb with only in-frame sequences that have V and J called. A share of the clones is absent; for the studies checked, an unresolved V gene accounts for under half, and the remainder has no known explanation. V and J calls and clone size come straight from that table; D and trimming were deduced from the DNA. Here the sample has over 200,000 clones; 88% occur a single time. The top ten clones comprise less than 3.5% of the sample.

The clonotype was recovered from a woman aged 60-70 years with acute or convalescent COVID-19. The material sequenced was peripheral blood.

The DNA sequence is given as TGTGCCAGCAGACGACAGGGGTCGAACACTGAAGCTTTCTTT. It specifies CASRRQGSNTEAFF. The rearrangement combines TRBV6-5 with TRBJ1-1; the junction holds 8 bases that match TRBD1. The germline V gene supplies CDR1 MNHEY and CDR2 SVGAGI. Germline trimming amounts to 6 bases on V and 1 base on J, with 4 as the count of junction bases outside the gene matches. The CDR3 covers 14 residues, taking in both the cysteine and the phenylalanine. The DNA shown is the 42-base CDR3, in frame from base 1.